This entry concerns a single TCR beta chain. Seattle participants joined during active infection and were tracked over time. The data belong to a study of blood T cell repertoires in COVID-19. At the level of the study: The United States, Italy and Spain supplied acute and convalescent COVID-19 samples. In each case, the material was cDNA or gDNA derived from T cells, B-cell-depleted T cells, or PBMCs.

Methods used by the authors: Estimates of nucleated cell counts were drawn from the amplification of reference gene primers. Repertoires were generated with immunoSEQ multiplex PCR, while TCRdb's copy carries only in-frame clones and drops some. D and trimming come from the DNA, and the V and J calls and clone size come from that table. The table records about 250,000 clones, about 91% of them present only once. V lost 6 bases, J lost 1 base, and 12 bases lay in between. Germline lookup yields CDR1 MNHNY and CDR2 SVGAGI (reference sequence). This CDR3 contains 14 residues. The rearrangement uses TRBV6-6 and TRBJ1-1, with D possibly being TRBD1 (5 bases). The sequence came from a young woman with COVID-19, enrolled during active disease. Sample: peripheral blood. CDR3 sequence (DNA): TGTGCCAGCAGATCCGGCGGGGCGAACACTGAAGCTTTCTTT. Translating gives CASRSGGANTEAFF.